Presented here are 16 T cell receptor beta chains from one specimen sequenced in a study of tumor and adjacent non-tumor tissue in lung cancer. Three rounds of nested PCR, following a modified ARM-PCR protocol, produced the TCRbeta library. TCRdb ran MiXCR on the multiplex PCR reads and lists one entry per CDR3 protein. This table holds fewer than 85,000 distinct CDR3 sequences, around 86% found once. This sample's RNA came from whole unsorted tissue. Sequencing used lung tumor tissue. The source of these receptors is a woman aged 50 to 65 with non-small cell lung cancer.

For the CDR3, the DNA is TGTGCCAGCAGTGAAGCGCACGGGACCAGGAGTGGATCAATTGGCCAGTACTTC. Translated, it gives CASSEAHGTRSGSIGQYF. The genes are TRBV6-1 and TRBJ2-7; D is tentatively TRBD1 or TRBD2 (5 bases each). The CDR3 is 18 residues long. Germline CDR1 MNHNS, CDR2 SASEGT. V was pared by 0 bases and J by 10 bases, with 28 bases between.

Turning to this clonotype: The CDR3 does not close with the conserved phenylalanine or tryptophan, likely indicating a read error. Because the CDR3's place on the DNA is in doubt, the DNA is left out and the CDR3 is given as listed by TCRdb. The rearrangement uses TRBV29-1 and TRBJ2-3. Germline V gives CDR1 SQVTM, CDR2 ANQGSEA. The CDR3 length is 12 residues, termini included. The CDR3 is CSAGLATDTHYI.

This clonotype has just a few counts. The CDR3 is CSASISEKTQYF. The CDR3 nucleotides read TGCAGTGCTAGTATCTCCGAAAAGACCCAGTACTTC. This chain connects TRBV20-1 to TRBJ2-5; no firm D call. The germline CDR1 and CDR2 sequences are DFQATT and SNEGSKA (reference sequence). The CDR3 runs 12 residues. Trimming left V 3 bases short and J 6 bases short, with 11 bases between.

As to this clonotype: A read error may account for a junction end that differs from germline. V gene TRBV20-1 combines with J gene TRBJ2-7; D possibly corresponds to TRBD1 (6 bases). Looked up from germline, CDR1 is DFQATT and CDR2 is SNEGSKA (reference sequence). The CDR3 has 15 amino acids. CDR3 bases: TGCAGTGCCCCAATGAAGGACAGTCGATCCTACGAGCTGTACTTC. This codes for CSAPMKDSRSYELYF.

For this clonotype: The conserved final phenylalanine or tryptophan is absent from the CDR3, which likely points to a read error. The CDR3 region has the DNA TGTGCCAGCAGTGATTTCAAGAATACCTATAGCAATCAGCCCCAGCATTAT. This encodes CASSDFKNTYSNQPQHY. This chain uses TRBV6-1 with TRBJ1-5, with D unclear. The CDR3 has 17 amino acids. Trimming pared 3 bases from V and 0 bases from J, leaving 15 bases between. The germline CDR1 and CDR2 sequences are MNHNS and SASEGT.

This chain connects TRBV12-3 or TRBV12-4 to TRBJ2-3, with TRBD2 identical over 9 bases. The ends lost 6 bases at V and 7 bases at J; junction bases unmatched: 17. There are 17 residues in the CDR3. The CDR3 region has the DNA TGTGCCAGCAGGCCCCCCCGACTGGCGGGAGGGCCGAATACGCAGTATTTT. This encodes CASRPPRLAGGPNTQYF.

This clonotype was seen more than once but under ten times. The missing conserved phenylalanine or tryptophan at the end of this CDR3 makes a read error likely. The chain is built from TRBV6-1 and TRBJ2-7, with D unresolved. CDR3 length: 13 residues. Germline V CDR1 and CDR2: MNHNS, SASEGT. The DNA for the CDR3 is TGTGCCAGCAGTGAGGGCAGAAACTACAAGCAGTACATC. Amino acids: CASSEGRNYKQYI.

This clonotype came up many times. This chain connects TRBV6-5 to TRBJ2-7; 9 positions agree with TRBD2. The CDR3 runs to 13 residues. Germline trimming cut 6 bases from V and 5 bases from J; bases unmatched to any gene: 5. Germline CDR1 MNHEY, CDR2 SVGAGI. CDR3 amino acids: CASRNSGSDEQYF. Here the CDR3 DNA reads TGTGCCAGCAGAAATAGCGGGAGTGACGAGCAGTACTTC.

On this clonotype itself: The junction departs from the called germline gene at one end, perhaps through a read error. The J gene is TRBJ1-5, the V gene TRBV4-1; D gene uncertain. The CDR3 length is 13 residues. The germline CDR1 and CDR2 sequences are MGHRA and YSYEKL. The CDR3 region is CAKSHLMGQLQHF. The DNA for the CDR3 is TGCGCCAAGAGCCACTTGATGGGTCAGCTCCAGCATTTT.

The J gene is TRBJ1-4, the V gene TRBV6-7, with a possible D match to TRBD1 (6 bases). TRBV6-7 qualifies as an ORF whose function is uncertain. The CDR3 contains 16 residues. Trimming shortened V by 4 bases and J by 9 bases, and 21 bases separated the two germline ends. The CDR3, as DNA: TGTGCCAGCAGTTCCGGGGGCCGACCAACTAAAAAAAAACTGTTTTTT. Translation: CASSSGGRPTKKKLFF.

As for this clonotype: One junction end disagrees with the germline gene, perhaps due to a read error. The rearrangement joins TRBV29-1 to TRBJ2-3; 12 nucleotides match TRBD1. The germline CDR1 and CDR2 sequences are SQVTM and ANQGSEA. The CDR3 totals 15 residues. This chain's CDR3 is CSIEGGQGALDTQYF. DNA for the CDR3: TGCAGCATTGAGGGGGGACAGGGGGCGTTAGATACGCAGTATTTT.

About this clonotype: The junction departs from the called germline gene at one end, perhaps through a read error. CDR3 DNA: TGCGCCAGCAGCTTGTTTGATTTCTCATCGGGGAGCGGGCCCGTTCCACAAGAGACCCAGGACTTC. Residues: CASSLFDFSSGSGPVPQETQDF. The chain uses TRBV5-1 and TRBJ2-5; D possibly corresponds to TRBD2 (6 bases). The CDR3 has 22 amino acids. CDR1 is SGHRS, CDR2 YFSETQ, per germline.

In this sample, this clonotype turned up many times. This sequence joins TRBV5-4 and TRBJ2-7; no definite D call. CDR3 length: 13 residues. Germline values: CDR1 SGHNT, CDR2 YYREEE (reference sequence). Trimming left V 0 bases short and J 5 bases short, with 9 bases between. The CDR3: CASSLVLGNEQYF. The CDR3 DNA reads TGTGCCAGCAGCTTGGTTCTGGGGAACGAGCAGTACTTC.

A note on this clonotype: As the CDR3 is not closed by the conserved phenylalanine or tryptophan, this likely results from a read error. The chain recombines TRBV29-1 with TRBJ1-5, with D unresolved. The CDR3 spans 12 residues. Germline CDR1 is SQVTM and CDR2 is ANQGSEA. Here the CDR3 reads CSVADGKQPQHY. CDR3 sequence (DNA): TGCAGCGTCGCGGACGGCAAACAGCCCCAGCATTAT.

Worth noting for this clonotype: This is likely a read error, given that the CDR3 carries no conserved phenylalanine or tryptophan at its end. The limits of the CDR3 on the DNA are not certain, so only TCRdb's listed CDR3 is given. The CDR3 here is CASSPDSDNEQLL. V usage is TRBV12-3 or TRBV12-4 and J usage is TRBJ2-1; the tabulated D call, TRBD1, remains unverified against the DNA. The CDR3 contains 13 residues when both ends are counted.

V usage is TRBV12-5 and J usage is TRBJ2-1, with D possibly matching TRBD2 (6 bases). Deletions cut 7 bases from V and 15 bases from J, with 25 bases between. Germline V CDR1 and CDR2: LGHNT, FRNRAP. This CDR3 spans 14 amino acids. CDR3 nucleotides: TGTGCTAGTGTCGCCACTAGCAGGAACGCGGCGTGGTTCTTC. It specifies CASVATSRNAAWFF.